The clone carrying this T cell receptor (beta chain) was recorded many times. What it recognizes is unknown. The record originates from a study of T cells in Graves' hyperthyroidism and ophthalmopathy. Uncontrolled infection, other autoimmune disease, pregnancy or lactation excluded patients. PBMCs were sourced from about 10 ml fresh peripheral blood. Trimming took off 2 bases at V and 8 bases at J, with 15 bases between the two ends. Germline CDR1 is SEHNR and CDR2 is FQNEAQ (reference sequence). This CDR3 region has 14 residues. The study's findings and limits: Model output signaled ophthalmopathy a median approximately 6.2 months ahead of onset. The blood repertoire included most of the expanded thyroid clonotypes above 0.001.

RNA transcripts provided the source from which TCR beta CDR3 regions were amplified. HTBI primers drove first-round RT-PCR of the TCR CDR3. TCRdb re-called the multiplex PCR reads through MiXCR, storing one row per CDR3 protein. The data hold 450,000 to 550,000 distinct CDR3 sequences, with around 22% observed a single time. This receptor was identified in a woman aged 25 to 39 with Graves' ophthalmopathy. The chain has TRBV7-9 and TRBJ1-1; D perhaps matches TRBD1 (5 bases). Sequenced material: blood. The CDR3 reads CASSLTGLSVEAFF. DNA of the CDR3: TGTGCCAGCAGCTTAACGGGACTGAGCGTAGAAGCTTTCTTT. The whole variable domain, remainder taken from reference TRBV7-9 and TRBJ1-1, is DTGVSQNPRHKITKRGQNVTFRCDPISEHNRLYWYRQTLGQGPEFLTYFQNEAQLEKSRLLSDRFSAERPKGSFSTLEIQRTEQGDSAMYLCASSLTGLSVEAFFGQGTRLTVV.